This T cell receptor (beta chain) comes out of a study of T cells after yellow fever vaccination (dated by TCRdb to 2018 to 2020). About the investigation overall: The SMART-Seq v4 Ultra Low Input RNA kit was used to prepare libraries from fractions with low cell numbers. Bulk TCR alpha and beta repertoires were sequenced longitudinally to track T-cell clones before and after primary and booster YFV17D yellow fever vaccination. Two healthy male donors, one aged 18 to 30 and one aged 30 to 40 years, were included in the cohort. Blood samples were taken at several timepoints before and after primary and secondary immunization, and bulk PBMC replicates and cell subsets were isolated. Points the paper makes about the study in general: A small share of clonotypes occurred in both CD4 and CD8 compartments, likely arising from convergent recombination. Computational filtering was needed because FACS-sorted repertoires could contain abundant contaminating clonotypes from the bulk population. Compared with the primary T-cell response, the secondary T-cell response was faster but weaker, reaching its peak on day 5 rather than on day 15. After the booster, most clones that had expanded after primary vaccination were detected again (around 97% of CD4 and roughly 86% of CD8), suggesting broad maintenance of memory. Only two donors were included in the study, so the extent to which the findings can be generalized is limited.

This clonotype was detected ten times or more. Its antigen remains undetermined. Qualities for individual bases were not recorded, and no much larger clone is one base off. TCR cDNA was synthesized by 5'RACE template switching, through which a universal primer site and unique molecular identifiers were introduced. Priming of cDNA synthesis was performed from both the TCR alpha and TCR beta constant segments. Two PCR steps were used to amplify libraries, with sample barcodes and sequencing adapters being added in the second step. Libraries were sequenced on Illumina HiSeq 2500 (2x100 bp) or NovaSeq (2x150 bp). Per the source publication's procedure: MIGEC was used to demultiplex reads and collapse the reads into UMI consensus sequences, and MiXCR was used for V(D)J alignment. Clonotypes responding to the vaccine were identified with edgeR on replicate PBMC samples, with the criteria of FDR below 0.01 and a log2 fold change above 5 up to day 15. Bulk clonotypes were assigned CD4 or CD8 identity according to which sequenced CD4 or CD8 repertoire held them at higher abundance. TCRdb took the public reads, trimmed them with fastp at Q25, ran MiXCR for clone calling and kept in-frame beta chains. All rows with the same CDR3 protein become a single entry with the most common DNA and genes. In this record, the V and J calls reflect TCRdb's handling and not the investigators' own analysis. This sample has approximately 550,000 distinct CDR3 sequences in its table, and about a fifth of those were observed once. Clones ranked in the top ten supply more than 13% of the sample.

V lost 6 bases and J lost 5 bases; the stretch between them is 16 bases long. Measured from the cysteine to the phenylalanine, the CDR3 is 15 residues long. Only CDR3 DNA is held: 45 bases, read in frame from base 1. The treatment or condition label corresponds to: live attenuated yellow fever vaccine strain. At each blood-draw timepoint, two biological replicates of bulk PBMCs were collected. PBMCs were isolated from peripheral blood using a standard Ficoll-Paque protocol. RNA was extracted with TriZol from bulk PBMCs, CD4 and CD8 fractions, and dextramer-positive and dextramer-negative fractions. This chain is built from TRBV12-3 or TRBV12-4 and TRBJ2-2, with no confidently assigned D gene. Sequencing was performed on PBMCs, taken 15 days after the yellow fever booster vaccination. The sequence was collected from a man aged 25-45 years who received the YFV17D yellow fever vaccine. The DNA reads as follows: TGTGCCAGCAGCCTGGGGTTCGGTAGGACCGGGGAGCTGTTTTTT. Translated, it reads CASSLGFGRTGELFF.